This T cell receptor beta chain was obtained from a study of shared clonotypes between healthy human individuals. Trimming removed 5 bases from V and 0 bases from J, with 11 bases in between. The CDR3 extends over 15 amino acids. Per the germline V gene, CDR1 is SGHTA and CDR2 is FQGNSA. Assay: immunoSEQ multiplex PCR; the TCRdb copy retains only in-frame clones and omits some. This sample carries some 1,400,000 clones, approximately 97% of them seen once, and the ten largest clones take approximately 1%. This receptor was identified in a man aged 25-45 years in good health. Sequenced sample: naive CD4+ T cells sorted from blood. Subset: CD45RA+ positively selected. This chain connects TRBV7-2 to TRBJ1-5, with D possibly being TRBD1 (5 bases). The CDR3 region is CASSPGPNSNQPQHF. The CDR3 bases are TGTGCCAGCAGCCCGGGACCGAATAGCAATCAGCCCCAGCATTTT. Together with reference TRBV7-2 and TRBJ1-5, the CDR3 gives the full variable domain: GAGVSQSPSNKVTEKGKDVELRCDPISGHTALYWYRQSLGQGLEFLIYFQGNSAPDKSGLPSDRFSAERTGGSVSTLTIQRTQQEDSAVYLCASSPGPNSNQPQHFGDGTRLSIL.